A single sample is the source of the 17 T cell receptor beta chains below, sequenced in a study of response to subunit inactivated influenza vaccine. TCRdb analysed the RT-PCR reads with MiXCR anew, one entry per CDR3 protein. The repertoire holds 650,000 to 800,000 distinct CDR3 sequences, with roughly 14% as singletons. The source material was PBMCs from blood, sampled roughly 15 days before vaccination. All receptors come from a man in his fifties who received an inactivated influenza vaccine.

This clonotype has more than one count but fewer than ten. The chain carries TRBV5-1 and TRBJ2-6; D unclear. This CDR3 contains 16 residues. Germline lookup yields CDR1 SGHRS and CDR2 YFSETQ. V dropped 0 bases and J dropped 0 bases, with 7 bases sitting between them. The CDR3 loop reads CASSLDYNSGANVLTF. For the CDR3, the DNA is TGCGCCAGCAGCTTGGATTACAACTCTGGGGCCAACGTCCTGACTTTC.

This clonotype turned up a few times. J is TRBJ2-5 and V is TRBV20-1, with D uncertain. Germline V CDR1 and CDR2: DFQATT, SNEGSKA (reference sequence). Between the trimmed V and J ends, which lost 0 bases and 4 bases, there was a span of 6 bases. This CDR3 contains 12 residues. The CDR3: CSARDRLETQYF. CDR3 bases: TGCAGTGCTAGAGACAGACTAGAGACCCAGTACTTC.

This clonotype was seen a few times. V gene TRBV20-1 combines with J gene TRBJ2-7; possible D gene TRBD2, 6 bases. Germline values: CDR1 DFQATT, CDR2 SNEGSKA (reference sequence). The CDR3 runs 14 residues. V gave up 1 base and J gave up 5 bases, with 15 bases separating them. The CDR3 here is CSARVAGSGDEQYF. The CDR3 nucleotides read TGCAGTGCTAGAGTTGCCGGGAGTGGTGACGAGCAGTACTTC.

This clonotype was recorded a few times. The CDR3 here is CASSLLPGTDTQYF. CDR3 sequence (DNA): TGTGCCAGCAGCTTACTTCCTGGCACAGATACGCAGTATTTT. The rearrangement joins TRBV7-2 to TRBJ2-3; no reliable D call. V shed 2 bases and J shed 1 base, with 7 bases lying between them. Germline-derived CDR1 and CDR2 are SGHTA and FQGNSA. CDR3 length: 14 residues. Drawing the rest from reference TRBV7-2 and TRBJ2-3, the complete variable domain is GAGVSQSPSNKVTEKGKDVELRCDPISGHTALYWYRQSLGQGLEFLIYFQGNSAPDKSGLPSDRFSAERTGGSVSTLTIQRTQQEDSAVYLCASSLLPGTDTQYFGPGTRLTVL.

Only one count was recorded for this clonotype. At one end the junction does not follow the germline gene, possibly because of a read error. The V and J genes are TRBV12-3 or TRBV12-4 and TRBJ2-7, with no clear D. This CDR3 comprises 15 residues. The CDR3 sequence is CASSPPGRSSYKQYF. In nucleotides, the CDR3 is TGTGCCAGCAGTCCCCCGGGCAGGAGCTCCTACAAGCAGTACTTC.

This clonotype was observed a few times. The chain carries TRBV30 and TRBJ2-3; D possibly corresponds to TRBD2 (6 bases). The germline V gene encodes CDR1 GTSNPN and CDR2 SVGIG (reference sequence). The CDR3 is 12 residues long. The V gene lost 7 bases and the J gene lost 4 bases, with 12 bases spanning the gap. CDR3 amino acids: CASRRRADTQYF. CDR3 DNA sequence: TGTGCCTCTCGAAGGAGGGCAGATACGCAGTATTTT.

The genes are TRBV9 and TRBJ2-2, with D possibly matching TRBD1 (5 bases). CDR3 length equals 16 residues. Per germline, CDR1 SGDLS and CDR2 YYNGEE. V gave up 0 bases and J gave up 1 base, with 10 bases separating them. The CDR3 coding sequence is TGTGCCAGCAGCGTAGCACCCGGACAGAACACCGGGGAGCTGTTTTTT. Residues: CASSVAPGQNTGELFF.

This clonotype has a handful of counts. This chain connects TRBV6-5 to TRBJ2-7, with D tentatively TRBD1 (5 bases). Deletions cut 2 bases from V and 0 bases from J, with 11 bases between. There are 15 residues in the CDR3. Germline V gives CDR1 MNHEY, CDR2 SVGAGI. This chain's CDR3 is CASSYDQGRSYEQYF. The CDR3 nucleotides read TGTGCCAGCAGTTACGACCAGGGCCGCTCCTACGAGCAGTACTTC.

This chain links TRBV7-9 with TRBJ2-7, with D perhaps TRBD1 or TRBD2 (5 bases each). This CDR3 comprises 15 residues. The V gene's germline CDR1 is SEHNR and CDR2 FQNEAQ (reference sequence). With 6 bases removed from V and 0 bases from J, the gap between germline ends came to 15 bases. The chain's CDR3 is CASSLPGGSSYEQYF. DNA for the CDR3: TGTGCCAGCAGTCTCCCTGGGGGTAGCTCCTACGAGCAGTACTTC.

The genes are TRBV7-9 and TRBJ1-3; TRBD1 matches 7 bases. After removal of 4 bases from V and 6 bases from J, the junction contained 9 bases not matched to a gene. This CDR3 has 15 residues. Germline loops: CDR1 SEHNR, CDR2 FQNEAQ (reference sequence). CDR3 sequence reads: CASSWLEQGPNTIYF. The CDR3 region has the DNA TGTGCCAGCAGCTGGCTGGAACAGGGGCCAAACACCATATATTTT.

The chain combines TRBV7-2 with TRBJ2-7; 8 nucleotides agree with TRBD1. Germline CDR1 SGHTA, CDR2 FQGNSA. V lost 4 bases, J lost 8 bases, and 13 bases stayed unmatched. CDR3 length: 15 amino acids. CDR3 loop: CASSSSGQGINKQYF. DNA of the CDR3: TGTGCCAGCAGCTCCTCCGGACAGGGAATTAACAAGCAGTACTTC.

This clonotype appeared a few times. The rearrangement links TRBV4-1 to TRBJ2-1, with 13 bases aligning to TRBD2. V was clipped by 4 bases and J by 4 bases; unmatched bases: 13. This CDR3 has 19 amino acids. Germline CDR1 is MGHRA and CDR2 is YSYEKL. The CDR3 DNA follows: TGCGCCAGCAGCCGAGGGGGACTAGCGGGAAAGAACATATACAATGAGCAGTTCTTC. It is translated as CASSRGGLAGKNIYNEQFF.

The chain employs TRBV6-2 or TRBV6-3 and TRBJ2-7; D may correspond to TRBD1 or TRBD2 (6 bases each). V was clipped by 2 bases and J by 3 bases, with 17 bases between them. This CDR3 contains 16 residues. Germline lookup yields CDR1 MNHEY and CDR2 SVGEGT. For the CDR3, the DNA is TGTGCCAGCAGTTACCCGGGACTCAGGGGAATCTACGAGCAGTACTTC. Translating gives CASSYPGLRGIYEQYF.

The chain uses TRBV12-3 or TRBV12-4 and TRBJ2-3; D remains unclear. This CDR3 is built from 14 residues. V lost 3 bases to trimming and J lost 9 bases, with 16 bases between them. In DNA form, the CDR3 reads TGTGCCAGCAGTTTTAAGCCGGACCATAGAACGCAGTATTTT. It encodes CASSFKPDHRTQYF.

On this clonotype itself: One junction end disagrees with the germline gene, perhaps due to a read error. The V and J genes are TRBV4-2 and TRBJ2-1; D gene uncertain. CDR1 LGHNA and CDR2 YNFKEQ come from the germline V gene. The CDR3 runs to 14 residues. CDR3 coding DNA: TGTGCCAGCAGCCAGGAACACGTCTGGAATGGGCAGTTCTTC. Amino acid sequence: CASSQEHVWNGQFF.

This clonotype was counted only a few times. The rearrangement links TRBV6-5 to TRBJ1-4; D call uncertain. CDR1 is MNHEY and CDR2 is SVGAGI in the germline V gene. Trimming took off 2 bases at V and 7 bases at J, with 14 bases between the two ends. The CDR3 has 15 amino acids. The CDR3 sequence is CASSYVGQPIEKLFF. CDR3 DNA sequence: TGTGCCAGCAGTTACGTAGGGCAGCCGATTGAAAAACTGTTTTTT.

This clonotype came up a few times. The genes are TRBV4-2 and TRBJ2-3, with D perhaps assigned TRBD1 or TRBD2 (5 bases each). The CDR3 has 16 amino acids. Germline assignment: CDR1 LGHNA and CDR2 YNFKEQ. The V end was cut by 0 bases, the J end by 4 bases, with 14 bases between. As DNA, the CDR3 is TGTGCCAGCAGCCAAGACTCGGGCCAGGGAGCAGATACGCAGTATTTT. Protein: CASSQDSGQGADTQYF.